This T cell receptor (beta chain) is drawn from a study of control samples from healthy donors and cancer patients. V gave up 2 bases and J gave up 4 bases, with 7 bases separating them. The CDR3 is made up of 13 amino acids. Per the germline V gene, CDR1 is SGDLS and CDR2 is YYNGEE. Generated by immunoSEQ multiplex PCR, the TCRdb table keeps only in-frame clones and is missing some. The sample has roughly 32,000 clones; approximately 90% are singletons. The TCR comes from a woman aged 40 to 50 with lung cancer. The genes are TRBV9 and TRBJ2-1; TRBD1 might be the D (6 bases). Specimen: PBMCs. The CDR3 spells CASSVDRYNEQFF. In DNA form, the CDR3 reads TGTGCCAGCAGCGTCGACAGGTACAATGAGCAGTTCTTC. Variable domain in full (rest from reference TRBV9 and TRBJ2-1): DSGVTQTPKHLITATGQRVTLRCSPRSGDLSVYWYQQSLDQGLQFLIQYYNGEERAKGNILERFSAQQFPDLHSELNLSSLELGDSALYFCASSVDRYNEQFFGPGTRLTVL.